This T cell receptor beta chain was observed in a study of blood T cell repertoires in COVID-19 (dated by TCRdb to about 2020). The study in broad terms: The collaborator samples originated in the United States, Italy and Spain and spanned the acute and convalescent phases of COVID-19. The material from the prospective study consisted of cDNA or gDNA derived from T cells, B-cell-depleted T cells, or PBMCs. Deeply sampled blood TCRbeta repertoires from subjects exposed to, actively infected with, or recovered from COVID-19 were included in the dataset. The repertoires were released in a freely available public database intended as a resource for research on the immune response to SARS-CoV-2. Samples were obtained from the ongoing ImmuneRACE study (first 160 participants) and from 950 to 1,500 subjects provided by 6 global collaborators. Sample metadata almost always included a de-identified subject ID, COVID-19 status, age in years and sex. HLA class I and class II types, where available, came from metadata supplied by the sample provider rather than from assay-based typing. Study-wide conclusions, independent of this receptor: The quantity of clinical and demographic metadata differed by source and by participant and was supplied without curation.

Whole blood was collected in K2EDTA tubes by collaborating institutions according to the institutions' own protocols. For TCRbeta analysis, collaborators shipped samples in one of three forms: frozen whole blood, isolated PBMCs, or DNA extracted from either of those sample types. Comments on this clone: The antigen this receptor binds is unknown. Base-call qualities are not available, and no considerably larger clone is one nucleotide away.

V is clipped by 4 bases and J by 1 base, and the sequence between their germline boundaries is 11 bases long. CDR1 is given as SGHNT and CDR2 as YYREEE, both from the germline V gene (reference sequence). The CDR3 has 14 amino acids, counting the end cysteine and phenylalanine. Just the 42-base CDR3 DNA is kept, in frame starting at base 1. TCRbeta CDR3 regions were amplified from genomic DNA using the immunoSEQ Assay, a bias-controlled multiplex PCR. Processing in the source paper ran as follows. Nucleated cell counts per sample were estimated from amplification of reference gene primers within the assay. To quantify the absolute abundance of each unique TCRbeta CDR3 rearrangement, sequence reads were collapsed and filtered. For each sample, productive Simpson clonality was calculated as the square root of Simpson's diversity index across productive rearrangements. Entries here come from immuneACCESS through TCRdb and include only in-frame sequences with V and J called. Some clones fail to appear in such tables; in the studies checked, an unresolved V gene covers under half of the shortfall, and the cause of the remainder is unknown. V, J and clone size derive from that table, while D and trimming were established from the DNA sequence. This sample comprises 130,000 or so clones, around 77% of them detected only once. Approximately 7.9% of the sample lies in the top ten.

This TCR came from a human donor in a cohort sampled during active COVID-19. The sample consisted of peripheral blood. The chain joins TRBV5-4 to TRBJ1-2; no D gene is confidently identified. Read as DNA, the sequence is TGTGCCAGCAGCCGAAGGGAGAGTAACTATGGCTACACCTTC. This sequence encodes CASSRRESNYGYTF. The variable domain in full, with residues beyond the CDR3 obtained from the reference TRBV5-4 and TRBJ1-2 genes, is ETGVTQSPTHLIKTRGQQVTLRCSSQSGHNTVSWYQQALGQGPQFIFQYYREEENGRGNFPPRFSGLQFPNYSSELNVNALELDDSALYLCASSRRESNYGYTFGSGTRLTVV.